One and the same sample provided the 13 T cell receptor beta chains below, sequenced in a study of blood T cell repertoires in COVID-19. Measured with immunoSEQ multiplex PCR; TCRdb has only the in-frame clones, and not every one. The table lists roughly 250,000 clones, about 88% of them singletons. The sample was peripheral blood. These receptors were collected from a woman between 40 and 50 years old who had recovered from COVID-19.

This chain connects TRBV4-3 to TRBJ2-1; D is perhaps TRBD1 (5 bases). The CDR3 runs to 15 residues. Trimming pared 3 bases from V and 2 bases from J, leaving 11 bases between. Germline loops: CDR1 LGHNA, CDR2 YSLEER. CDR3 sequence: CASSQGRGAYNEQFF. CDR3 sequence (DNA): TGCGCCAGCAGCCAGGGGCGTGGGGCCTACAATGAGCAGTTCTTC.

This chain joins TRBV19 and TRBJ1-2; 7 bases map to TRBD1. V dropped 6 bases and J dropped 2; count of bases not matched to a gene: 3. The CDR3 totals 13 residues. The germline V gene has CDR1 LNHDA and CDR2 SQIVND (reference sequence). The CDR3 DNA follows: TGTGCCAGTAGAAAGGGACAGAACTATGGCTACACCTTC. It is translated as CASRKGQNYGYTF.

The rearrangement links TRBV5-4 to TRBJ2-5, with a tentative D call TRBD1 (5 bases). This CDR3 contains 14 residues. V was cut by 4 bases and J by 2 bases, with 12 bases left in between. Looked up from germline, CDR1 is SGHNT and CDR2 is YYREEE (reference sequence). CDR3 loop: CASSSRDLQETQYF. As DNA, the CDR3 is TGTGCCAGCAGCAGCAGGGATTTACAAGAGACCCAGTACTTC.

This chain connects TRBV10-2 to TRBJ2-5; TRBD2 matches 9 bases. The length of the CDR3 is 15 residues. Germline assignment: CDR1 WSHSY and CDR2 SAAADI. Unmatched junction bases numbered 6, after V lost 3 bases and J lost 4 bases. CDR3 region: CASSESSGIGETQYF. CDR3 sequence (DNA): TGCGCCAGCAGTGAATCTAGCGGGATTGGAGAGACCCAGTACTTC.

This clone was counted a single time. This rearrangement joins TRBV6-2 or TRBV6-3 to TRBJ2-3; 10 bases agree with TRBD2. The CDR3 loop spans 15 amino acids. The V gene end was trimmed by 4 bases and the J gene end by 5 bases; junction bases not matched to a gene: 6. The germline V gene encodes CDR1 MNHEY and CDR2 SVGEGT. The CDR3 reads CASSFSGRRLDTQYF. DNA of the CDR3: TGTGCCAGCAGTTTTAGCGGGAGGCGGCTAGATACGCAGTATTTT.

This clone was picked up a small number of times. The CDR3 region has the DNA TGTGCCAGTAGTACCTGGCGCGTTGGACAGGGACATATTAGCAATCAGCCCCAGCATTTT. This translates into CASSTWRVGQGHISNQPQHF. This chain links TRBV19 with TRBJ1-5; 8 bases fit TRBD1. The junction had 17 bases not matched to a gene; V was cut back by 4 bases and J by 0 bases. Germline CDR1 and CDR2: LNHDA and SQIVND (reference sequence). The CDR3 is 20 amino acids.

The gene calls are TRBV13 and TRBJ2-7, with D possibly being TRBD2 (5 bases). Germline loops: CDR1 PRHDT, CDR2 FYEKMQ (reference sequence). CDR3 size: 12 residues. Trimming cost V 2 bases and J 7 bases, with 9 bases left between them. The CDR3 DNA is TGTGCCAGCAGCTTATGGAGGCGGGAGCAGTACTTC. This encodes CASSLWRREQYF.

CDR3 in amino acids: CASLSYRSLWDTQYF. The CDR3 bases are TGTGCCAGCCTTTCCTACAGGTCCCTGTGGGATACGCAGTATTTT. The chain recombines TRBV18 with TRBJ2-3, with D possibly being TRBD1 (5 bases). The germline V and J ends were trimmed by 8 bases and 6 bases, with 21 bases remaining between them. The germline gives CDR1 KGHSH, CDR2 LQKENI. The CDR3 has 15 amino acids.

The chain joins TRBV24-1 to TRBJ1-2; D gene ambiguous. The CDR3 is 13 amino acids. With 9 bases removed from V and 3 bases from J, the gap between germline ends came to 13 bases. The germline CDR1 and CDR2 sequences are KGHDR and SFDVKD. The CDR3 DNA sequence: TGTGCCACCGGGGTTTCAGCGGACTATGGCTACACCTTC. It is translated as CATGVSADYGYTF.

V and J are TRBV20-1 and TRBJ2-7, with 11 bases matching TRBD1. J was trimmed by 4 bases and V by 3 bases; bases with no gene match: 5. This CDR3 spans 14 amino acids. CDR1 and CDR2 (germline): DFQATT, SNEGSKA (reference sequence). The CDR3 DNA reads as TGCAGTGCTAGTTCCGGGACAGGGGGTTACGAGCAGTACTTC. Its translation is CSASSGTGGYEQYF.

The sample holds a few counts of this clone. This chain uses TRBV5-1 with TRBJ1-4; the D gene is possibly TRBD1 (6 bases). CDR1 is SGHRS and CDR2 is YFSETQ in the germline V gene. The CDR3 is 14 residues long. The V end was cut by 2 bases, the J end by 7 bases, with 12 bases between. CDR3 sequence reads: CASSFQGSGEKLFF. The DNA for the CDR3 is TGCGCCAGCAGCTTCCAGGGGTCTGGTGAAAAACTGTTTTTT.

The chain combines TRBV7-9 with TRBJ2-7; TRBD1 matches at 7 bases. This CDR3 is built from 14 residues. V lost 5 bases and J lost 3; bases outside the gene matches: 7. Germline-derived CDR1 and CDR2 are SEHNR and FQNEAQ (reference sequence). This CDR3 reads CASSHRDSGYEQYF. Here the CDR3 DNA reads TGTGCCAGCAGCCACCGGGACAGTGGCTACGAGCAGTACTTC. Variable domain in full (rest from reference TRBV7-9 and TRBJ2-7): DTGVSQNPRHKITKRGQNVTFRCDPISEHNRLYWYRQTLGQGPEFLTYFQNEAQLEKSRLLSDRFSAERPKGSFSTLEIQRTEQGDSAMYLCASSHRDSGYEQYFGPGTRLTVT.

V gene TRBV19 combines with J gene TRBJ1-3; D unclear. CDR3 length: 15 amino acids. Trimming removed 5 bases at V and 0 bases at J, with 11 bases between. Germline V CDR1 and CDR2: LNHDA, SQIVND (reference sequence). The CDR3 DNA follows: TGTGCCAGTAGTCGAGCGAGGAGCTCTGGAAACACCATATATTTT. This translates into CASSRARSSGNTIYF.